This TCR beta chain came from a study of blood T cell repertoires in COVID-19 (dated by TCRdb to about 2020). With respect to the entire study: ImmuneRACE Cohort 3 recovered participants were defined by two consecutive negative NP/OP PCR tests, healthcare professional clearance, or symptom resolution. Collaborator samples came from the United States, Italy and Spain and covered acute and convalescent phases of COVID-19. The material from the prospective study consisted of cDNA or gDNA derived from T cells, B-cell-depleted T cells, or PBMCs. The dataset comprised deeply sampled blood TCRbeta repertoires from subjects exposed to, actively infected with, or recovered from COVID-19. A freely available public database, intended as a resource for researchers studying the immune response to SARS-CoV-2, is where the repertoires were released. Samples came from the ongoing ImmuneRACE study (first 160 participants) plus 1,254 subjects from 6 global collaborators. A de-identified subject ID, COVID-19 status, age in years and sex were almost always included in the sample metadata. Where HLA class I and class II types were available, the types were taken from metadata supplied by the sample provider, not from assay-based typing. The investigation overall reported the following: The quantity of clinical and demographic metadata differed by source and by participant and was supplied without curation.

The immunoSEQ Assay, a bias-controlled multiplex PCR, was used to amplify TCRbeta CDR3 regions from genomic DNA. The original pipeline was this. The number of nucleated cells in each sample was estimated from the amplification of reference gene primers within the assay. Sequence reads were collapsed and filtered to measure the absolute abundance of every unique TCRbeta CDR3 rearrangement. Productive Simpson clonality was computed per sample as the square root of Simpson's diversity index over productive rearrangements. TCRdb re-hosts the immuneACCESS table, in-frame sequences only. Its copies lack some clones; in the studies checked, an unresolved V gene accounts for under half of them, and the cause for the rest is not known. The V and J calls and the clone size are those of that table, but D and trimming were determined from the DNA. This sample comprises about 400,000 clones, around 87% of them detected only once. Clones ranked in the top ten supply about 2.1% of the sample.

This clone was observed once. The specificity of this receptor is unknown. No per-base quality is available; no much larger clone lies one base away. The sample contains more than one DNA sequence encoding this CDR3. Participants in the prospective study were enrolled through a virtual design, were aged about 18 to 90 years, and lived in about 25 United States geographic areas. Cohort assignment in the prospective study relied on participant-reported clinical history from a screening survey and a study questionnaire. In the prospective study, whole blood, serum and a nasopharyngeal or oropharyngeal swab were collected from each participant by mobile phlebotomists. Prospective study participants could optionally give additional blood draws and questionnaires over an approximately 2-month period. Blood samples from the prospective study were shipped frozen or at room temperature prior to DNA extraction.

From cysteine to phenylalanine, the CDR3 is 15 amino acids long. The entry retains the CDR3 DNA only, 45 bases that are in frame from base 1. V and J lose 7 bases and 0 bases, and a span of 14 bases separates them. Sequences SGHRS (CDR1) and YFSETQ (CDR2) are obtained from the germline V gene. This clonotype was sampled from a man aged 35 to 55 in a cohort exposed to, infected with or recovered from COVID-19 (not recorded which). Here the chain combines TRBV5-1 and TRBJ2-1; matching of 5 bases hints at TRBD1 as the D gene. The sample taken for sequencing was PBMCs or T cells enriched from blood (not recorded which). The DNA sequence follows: TGCGCCAGCTCTCTCCAGGGAAGCTCCTACAATGAGCAGTTCTTC. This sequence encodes CASSLQGSSYNEQFF.